The present entry profiles one TCR beta chain with its context. The sample comes from a study of blood T cell repertoires in COVID-19. Germline V gives CDR1 MDHEN, CDR2 SYDVKM. After removal of 4 bases from V and 7 bases from J, the junction contained 9 bases not matched to a gene. The CDR3 length is 14 residues. Assay: immunoSEQ multiplex PCR; the TCRdb copy retains only in-frame clones and omits some. The data contain around 110,000 clones, about 89% of them singletons. The specimen sequenced was peripheral blood. This TCR came from a woman in her thirties with acute or convalescent COVID-19. The V call is TRBV28, the J call TRBJ1-2; 7 bases agree with TRBD1. CDR3 amino acids: CASSSTGTAIGYTF. The CDR3, as DNA: TGTGCCAGCAGTTCCACCGGGACAGCTATTGGCTACACCTTC.